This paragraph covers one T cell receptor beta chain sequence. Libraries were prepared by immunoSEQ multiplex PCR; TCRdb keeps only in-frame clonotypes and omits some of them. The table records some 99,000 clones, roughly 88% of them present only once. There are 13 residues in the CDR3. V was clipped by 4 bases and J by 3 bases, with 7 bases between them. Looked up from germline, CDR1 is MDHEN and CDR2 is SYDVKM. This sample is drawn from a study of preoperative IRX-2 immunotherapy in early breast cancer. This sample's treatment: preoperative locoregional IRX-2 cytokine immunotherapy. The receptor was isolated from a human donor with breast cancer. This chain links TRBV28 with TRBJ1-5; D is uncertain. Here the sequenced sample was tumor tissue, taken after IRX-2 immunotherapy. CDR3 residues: CASSWQANQPQHF. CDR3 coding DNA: TGTGCCAGCAGTTGGCAGGCCAATCAGCCCCAGCATTTT.